The entry that follows covers one TCR beta chain sequence. Its antigen is as yet unknown. The data were obtained in a study of monozygotic twins with inflammatory bowel disease. Findings and limits, study-wide: A single strong clonotype or signal linked to IBD was not supported.

This CDR3 comprises 17 residues. TCRalpha and TCRbeta cDNA underwent two nested PCRs of around 15 and 9 cycles. One entry per CDR3 protein, without DNA, is what TCRdb gives after re-calling the 5' RACE reads. In total, the table holds more than 350,000 distinct CDR3 sequences. Input material: blood. This TCR was recovered from a human donor with ulcerative colitis or Crohn's disease, or a healthy co-twin of an affected twin (not recorded which). The chain combines TRBV12-3 or TRBV12-4 with TRBJ2-1; the D gene TCRdb calls, TRBD2, cannot be checked with no DNA. CDR3 loop: CASSLALTSGTYNEQFF.